This TCR beta chain was captured in a study of CD8 T cells in Susac syndrome. The TEMRA cells underwent FACS enrichment, while the CD8+ and CD4+ T cells underwent negative isolation. With random hexamers, reverse transcription was performed on 0.5 to 1 ug of RNA. TCRdb re-derived calls from the immunoSEQ multiplex PCR reads in MiXCR, one entry per CDR3 protein. This sample has 400,000 to 550,000 distinct CDR3 sequences; more than 70% occur once, and the top ten carry 0.09% to 0.15%. This CDR3 has 15 amino acids. The germline V gene has CDR1 SGHNT and CDR2 YENEEA. Unmatched junction bases numbered 8, after V lost 5 bases and J lost 3 bases.

This chain links TRBV11-3 with TRBJ2-5; 8 nucleotides agree with TRBD1. This sequence originates from a human donor with multiple sclerosis. What was sequenced was CD8+ T cells from PBMCs. As DNA, the CDR3 is TGTGCCAGCAGCGCTAATGGACAGGGTAAAGAGACCCAGTACTTC. Amino acid sequence: CASSANGQGKETQYF.